A selection of T cell receptor beta chains follows, all from one sample in a study of T cells in Graves' hyperthyroidism and ophthalmopathy. Via MiXCR, TCRdb re-called the multiplex PCR reads, giving one row per CDR3 protein. This sample has some 300,000 distinct CDR3 sequences; approximately 15% occur once, and the top ten carry approximately 31%. The sequenced material came from blood. The receptors were gathered from a man aged 25-45 years with Graves' hyperthyroidism. Both conserved end residues are part of each CDR3. D genes are given only for firm matches.

>TRBD1|TRBJ1-1|16|TRBV27
CASSPLTGGWFTEAFF
>NA|TRBJ2-3|15|TRBV6-1
CASSEALLGEDTQYF
>TRBD2|TRBJ2-1|15|TRBV27
CASSTTRTSVHEQFF
>NA|TRBJ2-1|12|TRBV7-2
CATGVLHNEQFF
>TRBD2|TRBJ2-7|14|TRBV20-1
CSARGLAGLYEQYF
>NA|TRBJ1-5|13|TRBV5-1
CASRKEGNQPQHF
>NA|TRBJ1-2|16|TRBV5-5
CASSLVQEQTNYGYTF
>TRBD2|TRBJ2-5|17|TRBV29-1
CSVTGTSGGGYQETQYF
>TRBD1|TRBJ1-4|15|TRBV19
CASSIRGTVNEKLFF
>NA|TRBJ2-7|13|TRBV18
CASSGGKVDEQYF
>TRBD2|TRBJ2-7|14|TRBV11-3
CASTATSGGYEQYF
>NA|TRBJ2-3|12|TRBV20-1
CSADEIGDTQYF
>NA|TRBJ1-1|15|TRBV27
CASSLFSGGGTEAFF
>NA|TRBJ2-1|14|TRBV11-3
CASSPRSGNNEQFF
>NA|TRBJ1-5|15|TRBV4-1
CASSQGMAGKQPQHF
>NA|TRBJ1-2|14|TRBV2
CASSAGLSGYGYTF
>NA|TRBJ2-7|14|TRBV6-5
CASSYSPVFYEQYF
>NA|TRBJ2-3|13|TRBV3-1
CASSQGNTDTQYF
>TRBD2|TRBJ2-3|16|TRBV5-1
CASSPPGLATEDTQYF
>NA|TRBJ1-1|14|TRBV7-8
CASSYTPLNTEAFF
>NA|TRBJ1-4|15|TRBV28
CASTHGRLQDEKLFF
>TRBD1|TRBJ1-5|15|TRBV6-2/TRBV6-3
CASSRSGQGLQPQHF
>TRBD2|TRBJ2-7|14|TRBV5-1
CASSLAGGPYEQYF
>TRBD1|TRBJ1-2|16|TRBV20-1
CSASMIGYQGDHGYTF
>TRBD2|TRBJ2-1|16|TRBV10-3
CAISPTTERDRDEQFF
>TRBD2|TRBJ2-2|15|TRBV4-1
CASSRGGEGTGELFF
>TRBD2|TRBJ2-4|18|TRBV19
CASSWTSEHLGTKNIQYF